This T cell receptor (beta chain) derives from a study of blood T cell repertoires in COVID-19 (dated by TCRdb to the early 2020s). With respect to the entire study: Samples covering the acute and convalescent phases of COVID-19 were provided by collaborators in the United States, Italy and Spain. The samples were drawn from the first 160 participants of the ongoing ImmuneRACE study and from about 1,200 subjects provided by 6 global collaborators. The prospective study material was composed of cDNA or gDNA derived from T cells, B-cell-depleted T cells, or PBMCs. The repertoires were released in a freely available public database meant as a resource for research on the immune response to SARS-CoV-2. A de-identified subject ID, COVID-19 status, age in years and sex were almost always included in the sample metadata. Where available, HLA class I and class II types were taken from metadata supplied by the sample provider and were not determined by assay-based typing. Deeply sampled blood TCRbeta repertoires from subjects exposed to, actively infected with, or recovered from COVID-19 were included in the dataset.

Whole blood was collected in K2EDTA tubes by collaborating institutions according to the institutions' own protocols. For TCRbeta analysis, collaborators shipped samples as frozen whole blood, isolated PBMCs, or DNA extracted from either of those sample types. Turning to this clone: The specificity of this receptor is unknown. It has no much larger one-base neighbor in the sample; base qualities were not kept.

V ends up 1 base short and J 10 bases short, with an unmatched junction base count of 9. Per the germline V gene (reference sequence), SEHNR is the CDR1 and FQNEAQ is the CDR2. The CDR3 runs 16 residues from the cysteine to the phenylalanine. Just the 48-base CDR3 DNA is kept, in frame starting at base 1. What the work shows at the level of the full study, not this receptor alone: The quantity of clinical and demographic metadata differed by source and by participant and was supplied without curation.

The immunoSEQ Assay, a bias-controlled multiplex PCR, was used to amplify TCRbeta CDR3 regions from genomic DNA. In the source study's methods: Within the assay, amplification of reference gene primers was used to estimate how many nucleated cells each sample contained. To quantify the absolute abundance of each unique TCRbeta CDR3 rearrangement, sequence reads were collapsed and filtered. Productive Simpson clonality was computed per sample as the square root of Simpson's diversity index over productive rearrangements. TCRdb holds this immuneACCESS table with in-frame rearrangements only. Some clones are missing; in checked studies, unresolved V genes explain under half, and the rest has no known cause. V and J calls and clone size come straight from that table; D and trimming were deduced from the DNA. The sample contains 40,000 to 65,000 clones, around 84% of them found a single time. The ten largest clones take up approximately 12% of the sample.

This chain joins TRBV7-9 to TRBJ1-6, with TRBD1 matching 8 junction bases. The sequenced sample was peripheral blood. This clonotype was obtained from a man between 70 and 80 years old with active COVID-19. The CDR3 reads as follows: CASSLGGRQGSSPLHF. The DNA is TGTGCCAGCAGCTTAGGGGGCCGACAGGGGTCCTCACCCCTCCACTTT.